Listed below are T cell receptor beta chains from one sample, sequenced in a study of blood T cell repertoires in COVID-19. The table came from immunoSEQ multiplex PCR; TCRdb's copy has only in-frame clones and leaves some out. The sample includes about 160,000 clones, approximately 80% of them seen just once. Sequencing input: PBMCs or T cells enriched from blood (not recorded which). Receptors originate from a man aged 40-49 years who had recovered from COVID-19. Both conserved end residues are part of each CDR3. D genes are given only for firm matches. A row's size may be missing; if present it is once, few, many or a size class.

TRBD1	TRBV19	.	TRBJ1-1	14	CASSPQGALTEAFF	TGTGCCAGTAGTCCTCAGGGGGCGTTGACTGAAGCTTTCTTT
TRBD1	TRBV6-5	.	TRBJ1-2	15	CASSYSWTGGYGYTF	TGTGCCAGCAGTTACTCGTGGACAGGGGGCTATGGCTACACCTTC
.	TRBV13	.	TRBJ2-7	13	CASSLGLAYEQYF	TGTGCCAGCAGCTTAGGGCTAGCGTACGAGCAGTACTTC
TRBD1	TRBV7-6	.	TRBJ1-2	14	CASSLEDRGSGYTF	TGTGCCAGCAGCCTAGAGGACAGGGGGTCTGGCTACACCTTC
.	TRBV20-1	once	TRBJ2-5	15	CSASAAGTTQETQYF	TGCAGTGCTAGTGCTGCCGGGACAACCCAAGAGACCCAGTACTTC
TRBD1	TRBV11-2	.	TRBJ1-3	19	CASSPDPGQGASSGNTIYF	TGTGCCAGCAGCCCAGACCCCGGACAGGGGGCTTCCTCTGGAAACACCATATATTTT
.	TRBV6-5	few	TRBJ2-5	16	CASSYSQQGGRETQYF	TGTGCCAGCAGTTACTCCCAGCAGGGAGGTCGAGAGACCCAGTACTTC
.	TRBV10-3	.	TRBJ1-5	15	CAISDGSLSNQPQHF	TGTGCCATCAGTGATGGTAGCCTCAGCAATCAACCCCAGCATTTT
.	TRBV10-1	.	TRBJ2-3	15	CAGPNKRGFTDTQYF	TGCGCCGGCCCAAATAAACGGGGGTTCACAGATACGCAGTATTTT
TRBD1	TRBV12-3/TRBV12-4	.	TRBJ1-1	13	CASSPDRGSGAFF	TGTGCCAGCAGTCCGGACAGGGGATCGGGAGCTTTCTTT
TRBD2	TRBV11-3	.	TRBJ2-1	15	CASSPGASGAHEQFF	TGTGCCAGCAGCCCCGGGGCTAGCGGGGCCCATGAGCAGTTCTTC
TRBD1	TRBV30	.	TRBJ1-3	16	CAWSRGQGASGNTIYF	TGTGCCTGGAGTCGGGGACAGGGGGCGTCTGGAAACACCATATATTTT
TRBD2	TRBV2	.	TRBJ2-2	16	CASTGRSSGGTGELFF	TGTGCCAGCACTGGGCGGAGTAGCGGGGGGACCGGGGAGCTGTTTTTT
TRBD1	TRBV19	medium-sized	TRBJ1-5	19	CASSEEDRGTYYSNQPQHF	TGTGCCAGTAGTGAGGAGGACAGGGGGACCTATTATAGCAATCAGCCCCAGCATTTT
.	TRBV12-3/TRBV12-4	.	TRBJ2-1	12	CASSSSFNEQFF	TGTGCCAGCAGCTCTAGTTTTAATGAGCAGTTCTTC
.	TRBV29-1	few	TRBJ1-1	12	CSVGAWGAEAFF	TGCAGCGTTGGGGCCTGGGGGGCTGAAGCTTTCTTT
TRBD1	TRBV13	.	TRBJ1-1	15	CASSTSTGVFTEAFF	TGTGCCAGCAGCACTTCGACAGGGGTTTTTACTGAAGCTTTCTTT
.	TRBV11-1	.	TRBJ1-1	13	CASSFWGDTEAFF	TGTGCCAGCAGCTTCTGGGGAGACACTGAAGCTTTCTTT
TRBD1	TRBV27	.	TRBJ2-2	16	CASSFLRTGGPGELFF	TGTGCCAGCAGTTTTCTGCGGACAGGGGGACCCGGGGAGCTGTTTTTT
.	TRBV3-1/TRBV3-2	.	TRBJ1-1	14	CASSRGVSRTEAFF	TGTGCCAGCTCGCGGGGGGTGTCGCGAACTGAAGCTTTCTTT
TRBD2	TRBV7-9	.	TRBJ2-1	17	CASSSNAGEFSYNEQFF	TGTGCCAGCAGCTCCAACGCGGGGGAATTCTCCTACAATGAGCAGTTCTTC
.	TRBV4-1	.	TRBJ1-2	16	CASRPREVRARRGYTF	TGCGCCAGCAGGCCTAGGGAGGTCAGGGCAAGGCGTGGCTACACCTTC
TRBD2	TRBV13	.	TRBJ2-2	16	CATSLGRGGRTGELFF	TGCGCCACCAGCTTAGGACGGGGGGGGCGCACCGGGGAGCTGTTTTTT
.	TRBV5-5	once	TRBJ2-1	13	CASSLLPEREQFF	TGTGCCAGCAGCTTGCTCCCAGAGCGTGAGCAGTTCTTC
.	TRBV14	.	TRBJ2-2	12	CASSQATGELFF	TGTGCCAGCAGCCAGGCCACCGGGGAGCTGTTTTTT
.	TRBV7-8	.	TRBJ1-1	16	CASSSLRLQLNTEAFF	TGTGCCAGCAGCTCCTTGAGGCTACAACTCAACACTGAAGCTTTCTTT
.	TRBV18	.	TRBJ2-2	15	CASSPPGQPTGELFF	TGTGCCAGCTCACCACCGGGGCAGCCAACCGGGGAGCTGTTTTTT
TRBD1	TRBV11-2	.	TRBJ1-2	14	CASSTDRDVSGYTF	TGTGCCAGCAGCACCGACAGGGACGTCTCTGGCTACACCTTC
TRBD2	TRBV7-2	.	TRBJ2-1	15	CASSLGSGGYNEQFF	TGTGCCAGCAGCTTAGGGAGCGGGGGATACAATGAGCAGTTCTTC
TRBD1	TRBV5-4	.	TRBJ1-2	14	CASSLGTELRGYTF	TGTGCCAGCAGCTTAGGGACAGAACTACGCGGCTACACCTTC
.	TRBV30	.	TRBJ1-1	11	CAWRLAVEAFF	TGTGCCTGGAGGTTGGCCGTTGAAGCTTTCTTT
TRBD2	TRBV5-1	.	TRBJ2-7	16	CASSPTLAGGRYEQYF	TGCGCCAGCAGCCCGACACTAGCGGGGGGGAGGTACGAGCAGTACTTC
TRBD2	TRBV4-1	.	TRBJ2-1	15	CASSQVSSGRNEQFF	TGCGCCAGCAGCCAAGTTTCTAGCGGGCGGAATGAGCAGTTCTTC
TRBD1	TRBV4-1	.	TRBJ1-4	16	CASSQESKGAGEKLFF	TGCGCCAGCAGCCAAGAAAGCAAGGGGGCGGGTGAAAAACTGTTTTTT
.	TRBV5-5	.	TRBJ1-6	15	CASSPGTGGSSPLHF	TGTGCCAGCAGCCCGGGGACCGGGGGGAGCTCACCCCTCCACTTT
.	TRBV5-4	.	TRBJ1-5	16	CASSLGGNRGNQPQHF	TGTGCCAGCAGCTTGGGGGGAAACAGGGGCAATCAGCCCCAGCATTTT
.	TRBV4-1	.	TRBJ2-1	16	CASSQARGGAWDEQFF	TGCGCCAGCAGCCAAGCCCGAGGCGGGGCTTGGGATGAGCAGTTCTTC
TRBD1	TRBV7-9	.	TRBJ1-4	16	CASSQGQPAADEKLFF	TGTGCCAGCAGCCAGGGACAGCCCGCGGCGGATGAAAAACTGTTTTTT
.	TRBV7-8	.	TRBJ1-1	13	CASSSYSEPIAFF	TGTGCCAGCAGCTCATACTCGGAGCCGATAGCTTTCTTT
TRBD2	TRBV28	.	TRBJ2-7	14	CAREGLAFVYEQYF	TGTGCCAGGGAAGGACTAGCTTTTGTCTACGAGCAGTACTTC
.	TRBV2	.	TRBJ2-5	14	CASYRSTGEETQYF	TGTGCCAGCTACCGCTCGACGGGGGAAGAGACCCAGTACTTC
TRBD1	TRBV15	.	TRBJ1-1	14	CATSRRDRETEAFF	TGTGCCACCAGCAGGAGAGACAGGGAGACTGAAGCTTTCTTT
TRBD1	TRBV6-5	.	TRBJ1-6	14	CASSPQGAPSPLHF	TGTGCCAGCAGCCCACAGGGGGCTCCTTCACCCCTCCACTTT
TRBD1	TRBV6-1	.	TRBJ2-1	15	CASSEEGQAYNEQFF	TGTGCCAGCAGTGAAGAAGGACAGGCATACAATGAGCAGTTCTTC